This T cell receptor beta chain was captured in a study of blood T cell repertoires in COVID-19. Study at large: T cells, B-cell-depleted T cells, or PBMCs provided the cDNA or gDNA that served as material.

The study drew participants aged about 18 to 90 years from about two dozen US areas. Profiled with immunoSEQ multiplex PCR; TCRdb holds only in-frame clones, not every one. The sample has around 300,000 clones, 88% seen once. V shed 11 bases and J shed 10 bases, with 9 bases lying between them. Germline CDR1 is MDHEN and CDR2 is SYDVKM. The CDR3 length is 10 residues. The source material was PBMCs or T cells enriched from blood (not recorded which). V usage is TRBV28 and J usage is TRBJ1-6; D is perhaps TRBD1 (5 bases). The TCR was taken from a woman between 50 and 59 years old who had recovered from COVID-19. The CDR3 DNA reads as TGTGCCTGCGGGGACTCACCCCTCCACTTT. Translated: CACGDSPLHF.